The 27 T cell receptor gamma chains below were found in one sample sequenced in a study of Vδ1+ human thymocytes. Whole-study results and caveats: Highly polyclonal TRG and TRD repertoires with Gaussian CDR3 length distributions appeared in thymus.

Their antigens are not known. RNA was extracted from the cells and then reverse transcribed. Pooled V-gene forward primers with one constant-region reverse primer generated the CDR3 amplicons by multiplex PCR. TCRdb re-called clones from the multiplex PCR reads using CATT. The sample lists 36,000 or so gamma-chain clones; around 20% were seen once. Sequenced sample: Vdelta1+ gamma-delta thymocytes from the thymus. Indicated subset: FACS-sorted CD3+ TCRalphabeta- TCRVdelta1+ TCRVdelta2- thymocytes. Receptors were obtained from a girl less than two years old who had congenital heart surgery.

This clone was observed a handful of times. The chain uses TRGV5 and TRGJ1 or TRGJ2. V gave up 3 bases and J gave up 3 bases; unmatched junction bases: 8. Germline V gives CDR1 VINAFY, CDR2 YDVSNSKD. This CDR3 comprises 14 residues. For the CDR3, the DNA is TGTGCCACCTGGGACCTCCACTCTTATTATAAGAAACTCTTT. Protein product: CATWDLHSYYKKLF.

The genes are TRGV9 and TRGJP1. V gave up 4 bases and J gave up 4 bases; unmatched junction bases: 0. In germline, CDR1 is GITISATS, CDR2 ISYDGTV (reference sequence). The CDR3 has 12 residues. CDR3 nucleotides: TGTGCCTTGTGGGACACTGGTTGGTTCAAGATATTT. Residues: CALWDTGWFKIF.

Comment on this clone: One base away lies a much larger clone, so this may be a sequencing read error. The V gene is TRGV2, the J gene TRGJ1 or TRGJ2. V lost 3 bases, J lost 5 bases, and 4 bases stayed unmatched. The CDR3 spans 12 residues. In germline, CDR1 is EGSNGY, CDR2 YDSYNSKV. This CDR3 is CATWDWDYKKLF. DNA for the CDR3: TGTGCCACCTGGGACTGGGATTATAAGAAACTCTTT.

There are a few counts of this clone. This may come from a read error, since a much larger clone is one base off. This sample includes further DNA sequences coding for the same CDR3. The V gene is TRGV4, the J gene TRGJ1 or TRGJ2. The CDR3 spans 12 residues. After removal of 6 bases from V and 1 base from J, the junction contained 3 bases not matched to a gene. Germline CDR1 reads EGSTGY; CDR2 reads YDSYTSSV. CDR3 region: CATWLNYYKKLF. CDR3 coding DNA: TGTGCCACCTGGCTCAATTATTATAAGAAACTCTTT.

This chain uses TRGV2 with TRGJ1 or TRGJ2. Germline V gene lookup returns CDR1 EGSNGY and CDR2 YDSYNSKV. With 0 bases clipped from V and 5 bases from J, the junction kept 10 bases outside the gene matches. This CDR3 region has 15 residues. CDR3 loop: CATWDGPTSDYKKLF. The DNA of the CDR3 is TGTGCCACCTGGGACGGGCCTACGAGCGATTATAAGAAACTCTTT.

This clone occurred a few times. V and J are TRGV9 and TRGJ1 or TRGJ2. Germline V lookup: CDR1 GITISATS, CDR2 ISYDGTV (reference sequence). Trimming at V came to 0 bases and at J to 7 bases, leaving 6 bases not matched to a gene. This CDR3 contains 13 residues. The CDR3, as DNA: TGTGCCTTGTGGGAGGTGAAAGGGTATAAGAAACTCTTT. Amino acids: CALWEVKGYKKLF.

The gene calls are TRGV8 and TRGJ1 or TRGJ2. The germline V gene encodes CDR1 VENAVY and CDR2 YDSYNSRV. This CDR3 has 15 residues. V lost 0 bases and J lost 0; bases outside the gene matches: 5. The CDR3 bases are TGTGCCACCTGGGATAGGCCGGAGAATTATTATAAGAAACTCTTT. Translating gives CATWDRPENYYKKLF.

In its sample, this clone was seen a few times. V usage is TRGV8 and J usage is TRGJ1 or TRGJ2. Germline CDR1 reads VENAVY; CDR2 reads YDSYNSRV. This CDR3 comprises 11 residues. After removal of 2 bases from V and 8 bases from J, the junction contained 3 bases not matched to a gene. CDR3 in DNA: TGTGCCACCTGGGATACGGATAAGAAACTCTTT. This gives the protein CATWDTDKKLF.

The chain recombines TRGV2 with TRGJ1 or TRGJ2. CDR1 and CDR2 from the germline V gene are EGSNGY and YDSYNSKV. With V trimmed by 4 bases and J by 4 bases, 10 bases remained unmatched. This CDR3 contains 14 residues. In DNA form, the CDR3 reads TGTGCCACCTGGGAGATGTGTAAATATTATAAGAAACTCTTT. Translated, it gives CATWEMCKYYKKLF.

The chain carries TRGV3 and TRGJP2. The CDR3 is 15 residues long. V trimming: 3 bases; J trimming: 8 bases; junction bases outside the gene matches: 12. Germline V gene sequence: CDR1 VTNTFY, CDR2 YDVSTARD (reference sequence). The CDR3, as DNA: TGTGCCACCTGGGACGCGCGTTTAGGGGATTGGATCAAGACGTTT. Encoded protein: CATWDARLGDWIKTF.

This clone was observed a handful of times. Other DNA variants within this sample encode the same CDR3. The chain employs TRGV2 and TRGJP2. This CDR3 has 13 amino acids. The V gene's germline CDR1 is EGSNGY and CDR2 YDSYNSKV. V lost 4 bases, J lost 6 bases, and 5 bases stayed unmatched. CDR3 in amino acids: CATWDRGDWIKTF. CDR3 bases: TGTGCCACCTGGGATCGGGGTGATTGGATCAAGACGTTT.

Of note for this clone: A much larger clone is a single base away; this may be a read error. The same CDR3 is also encoded by other DNA sequences in this sample. The chain uses TRGV9 and TRGJ1 or TRGJ2. V trimming: 1 base; J trimming: 1 base; junction bases outside the gene matches: 4. The CDR3 is made up of 14 amino acids. CDR1 GITISATS and CDR2 ISYDGTV come from the germline V gene (reference sequence). This CDR3 reads CALWEVPNYYKKLF. The CDR3 region has the DNA TGTGCCTTGTGGGAGGTCCCCAATTATTATAAGAAACTCTTT.

V gene TRGV4 combines with J gene TRGJ1 or TRGJ2. This CDR3 comprises 15 residues. With 1 base clipped from V and 6 bases from J, the junction kept 12 bases outside the gene matches. CDR1 EGSTGY and CDR2 YDSYTSSV come from the germline V gene. The CDR3 loop is CATWDGPGSCYKKLF. The CDR3 region has the DNA TGTGCCACCTGGGATGGCCCTGGATCGTGTTATAAGAAACTCTTT.

Regarding this clone: Other DNA sequences within the sample encode an identical CDR3. The chain combines TRGV4 with TRGJ1 or TRGJ2. The CDR3 is 12 residues long. Trimming took 0 bases from V and 7 from J; bases not matched to a gene: 3. Per germline, CDR1 EGSTGY and CDR2 YDSYTSSV. CDR3 DNA sequence: TGTGCCACCTGGGATGGGAAGTATAAGAAACTCTTT. It is translated as CATWDGKYKKLF.

The V and J genes are TRGV5 and TRGJ1 or TRGJ2. The germline gives CDR1 VINAFY, CDR2 YDVSNSKD. The CDR3 spans 18 residues. J lost 3 bases, V lost 0 bases, and 17 bases had no gene match. The chain's CDR3 is CATWDRRPENGSYYKKLF. Written as DNA, the CDR3 is TGTGCCACCTGGGACAGGCGACCTGAAAACGGGAGTTATTATAAGAAACTCTTT.

This rearrangement joins TRGV2 to TRGJ1 or TRGJ2. In germline, CDR1 is EGSNGY, CDR2 YDSYNSKV. The CDR3 has 9 amino acids. J was trimmed by 8 bases and V by 9 bases; bases with no gene match: 4. The CDR3 spells CATRNKKLF. The CDR3 nucleotides are TGTGCCACCAGAAATAAGAAACTCTTT.

V is TRGV2 and J is TRGJ1 or TRGJ2. The trim removed 0 bases at V and 4 bases at J, leaving 6 bases unmatched. The CDR3 contains 14 residues. Germline V lookup: CDR1 EGSNGY, CDR2 YDSYNSKV. The CDR3 here is CATWDGLEYYKKLF. As DNA, the CDR3 is TGTGCCACCTGGGACGGGCTTGAGTATTATAAGAAACTCTTT.

This clone showed up just a few times. In the same sample, other DNA sequences code for this CDR3. The genes are TRGV2 and TRGJ1 or TRGJ2. The V and J ends lost 0 bases and 6 bases, in that order; junction bases with no gene match: 5. The CDR3 is 13 residues long. Per germline, CDR1 EGSNGY and CDR2 YDSYNSKV. The CDR3 DNA reads as TGTGCCACCTGGGACGGGCCATGTTATAAGAAACTCTTT. Residues: CATWDGPCYKKLF.

V is TRGV4 and J is TRGJ1 or TRGJ2. The V and J ends lost 2 bases and 3 bases, in that order; junction bases with no gene match: 4. The germline V gene has CDR1 EGSTGY and CDR2 YDSYTSSV. The CDR3 consists of 13 residues. The CDR3 loop reads CATWDAAYYKKLF. The DNA for the CDR3 is TGTGCCACCTGGGATGCTGCTTATTATAAGAAACTCTTT.

The chain employs TRGV2 and TRGJP2. V trimming: 0 bases; J trimming: 10 bases; junction bases outside the gene matches: 8. Germline V gene lookup returns CDR1 EGSNGY and CDR2 YDSYNSKV. There are 14 residues in the CDR3. Written as DNA, the CDR3 is TGTGCCACCTGGGACGGGCGTCCTGCTTGGATCAAGACGTTT. Translation: CATWDGRPAWIKTF.

This clone was recorded a few times. In the same sample, other DNA sequences code for this CDR3. This chain connects TRGV3 to TRGJ1 or TRGJ2. V trimming: 0 bases; J trimming: 5 bases; junction bases outside the gene matches: 7. This CDR3 is built from 14 residues. The germline CDR1 and CDR2 sequences are VTNTFY and YDVSTARD (reference sequence). The CDR3 coding sequence is TGTGCCACCTGGGACAGGCCCTTGGATTATAAGAAACTCTTT. Translated, it gives CATWDRPLDYKKLF.

The table lists this clone with a few counts. The rearrangement uses TRGV2 and TRGJ1 or TRGJ2. V lost 0 bases and J lost 7; bases outside the gene matches: 9. The CDR3 loop spans 14 amino acids. The germline CDR1 and CDR2 sequences are EGSNGY and YDSYNSKV. CDR3 protein: CATWDGHSLYKKLF. Written as DNA, the CDR3 is TGTGCCACCTGGGACGGGCATTCTCTATATAAGAAACTCTTT.

The chain combines TRGV9 with TRGJ1 or TRGJ2. V lost 11 bases, J lost 3 bases, and 10 bases stayed unmatched. Germline CDR1 reads GITISATS; CDR2 reads ISYDGTV (reference sequence). This CDR3 comprises 12 residues. DNA of the CDR3: TGTGCCTCCTCGCGGGCTTATTATAAGAAACTCTTT. This gives the protein CASSRAYYKKLF.

With regard to this clone: Other DNA sequences in the sample encode the same CDR3. The chain carries TRGV9 and TRGJ1 or TRGJ2. The junction had 7 bases not matched to a gene; V was cut back by 3 bases and J by 2 bases. Germline CDR1 GITISATS, CDR2 ISYDGTV (reference sequence). The CDR3 totals 14 residues. The CDR3 nucleotides read TGTGCCTTGTGGGAGCTGAGGGATTATTATAAGAAACTCTTT. It is translated as CALWELRDYYKKLF.

The V and J genes are TRGV2 and TRGJ1 or TRGJ2. The CDR3 totals 12 residues. Losses at the gene ends were 0 bases for V and 8 bases for J; bases not matched to a gene: 4. Germline assignment: CDR1 EGSNGY and CDR2 YDSYNSKV. The CDR3 nucleotides are TGTGCCACCTGGGACGGGGTCAATAAGAAACTCTTT. Protein sequence: CATWDGVNKKLF.

This chain joins TRGV2 and TRGJ1 or TRGJ2. V dropped 3 bases and J dropped 7; count of bases not matched to a gene: 9. The CDR3 loop spans 13 amino acids. Germline-derived CDR1 and CDR2 are EGSNGY and YDSYNSKV. This CDR3 is CATWDSRGYKKLF. The CDR3, as DNA: TGTGCCACCTGGGACTCGAGAGGCTATAAGAAACTCTTT.

This clone has more than one count but fewer than ten. This sample also contains other DNA sequences that code for the same CDR3. V and J are TRGV4 and TRGJ1 or TRGJ2. Germline lookup yields CDR1 EGSTGY and CDR2 YDSYTSSV. The CDR3 is 13 amino acids. The V and J ends lost 4 bases and 3 bases, in that order; junction bases with no gene match: 6. CDR3 in amino acids: CATWDRLYYKKLF. The DNA of the CDR3 is TGTGCCACCTGGGACCGACTTTATTATAAGAAACTCTTT.